This T cell receptor beta chain was identified in a study of PD-L1 blockade in urothelial cancer. Across the whole study: Analyses used blood from 3 weeks (second dose) and 6 weeks after treatment start.

The length of the CDR3 is 17 residues. V trimming: 4 bases; J trimming: 1 base; junction bases outside the gene matches: 6. CDR1 and CDR2 from the germline V gene are SGHNT and YYREEE (reference sequence). This sample's time point: pretreatment peripheral blood. Anywhere from 1 to 8 samples came from each patient, spanning pretreatment and on-treatment. Generated by immunoSEQ multiplex PCR, the TCRdb table keeps only in-frame clones and is missing some. The sample yields around 40,000 clones, 90% to 95% seen once. V usage is TRBV5-4 and J usage is TRBJ1-3; 12 bases fit TRBD1. The TCR comes from an older woman with urothelial cancer. Source: PBMCs, taken around atezolizumab (anti-PD-L1) treatment. The CDR3: CASSGTGGRRSGNTIYF. In DNA form, the CDR3 reads TGTGCCAGCAGCGGGACAGGGGGCAGGAGGTCTGGAAACACCATATATTTT.